What follows is one TCR beta chain and its context. This sample is part of a study of cytomegalovirus exposure and HLA in healthy donors. Across the study: HLA-typed donors contributed 80 million to 85 million unique TCRs, which were held in an early data release.

The V gene end was trimmed by 5 bases and the J gene end by 5 bases; junction bases not matched to a gene: 6. Germline V gene sequence: CDR1 SEHNR, CDR2 FQNEAQ (reference sequence). CDR3 length: 14 amino acids. Use of 60 Vbeta and 13 Jbeta primers characterized the PCR. Clones were sequenced by immunoSEQ multiplex PCR, and TCRdb holds only the in-frame ones, with some missing. Recorded for this sample: over 200,000 clones. This sequence joins TRBV7-9 and TRBJ1-1, with TRBD1 matching 9 bases. This sequence was found in a woman aged 25 to 39 in good health and CMV-seropositive. The sequencing input was PBMCs. In nucleotides, the CDR3 is TGTGCCAGCAGCCCACAGGGGGCCCCTACTGAAGCTTTCTTT. Translated, it gives CASSPQGAPTEAFF.